The rows below give T cell receptor beta chains drawn from one sample of a study of OX40 agonist ivuxolimab in advanced cancers. Clones were read by immunoSEQ multiplex PCR, and TCRdb kept only the in-frame ones, dropping some. The sample consists of about 48,000 clones, 82% of them appearing once. The specimen comprised CD4+ or CD8+ T cells sorted from blood, sampled in a trial of the OX40 agonist ivuxolimab. These receptor sequences come from an adult with an advanced solid tumor such as melanoma, head and neck, liver or kidney cancer. Both conserved end residues are part of each CDR3. A D gene is named only where the DNA matches it firmly. Expanded clones are given a class, and other clones once, few, many or no size at all.

D gene,J gene,V gene,clone size,CDR3 protein,CDR3 DNA
TRBD1,TRBJ2-5,TRBV4-3,.,CASSLRDRGTQYF,TGCGCCAGCAGCCTCCGGGACAGGGGGACCCAGTACTTC
.,TRBJ2-2,TRBV7-2,.,CASSSRVRGNTGELFF,TGTGCCAGCAGCTCCCGGGTGCGGGGGAACACCGGGGAGCTGTTTTTT
.,TRBJ1-1,TRBV5-1,.,CASRGGGLNTEAFF,TGCGCCAGCAGGGGCGGGGGGCTGAACACTGAAGCTTTCTTT
.,TRBJ2-7,TRBV10-3,.,CAIRNGGGGNPREQYF,TGTGCCATCCGGAATGGGGGAGGAGGCAACCCTAGAGAGCAGTACTTC
TRBD1,TRBJ1-6,TRBV7-8,.,CASSGGTGGKSPLHF,TGTGCCAGCAGCGGGGGGACAGGGGGTAAATCACCCCTCCACTTT
TRBD2,TRBJ2-5,TRBV7-8,.,CASSPRLAGGRETQYF,TGTGCCAGCAGCCCCCGACTAGCGGGGGGGCGCGAGACCCAGTACTTC
.,TRBJ1-1,TRBV2,.,CASSGFSEAFF,TGTGCCAGCAGTGGATTCTCTGAAGCTTTCTTT
.,TRBJ2-2,TRBV29-1,.,CSVGQGSTGELFF,TGCAGCGTTGGGCAGGGGAGTACCGGGGAGCTGTTTTTT
TRBD1,TRBJ1-5,TRBV4-2,.,CASSQEFKTGLVQPQHF,TGTGCCAGCAGCCAAGAGTTCAAGACAGGGCTCGTTCAGCCCCAGCATTTT
.,TRBJ1-3,TRBV9,.,CASSEEGRAGNTIYF,TGTGCCAGCAGCGAGGAGGGGCGGGCTGGAAACACCATATATTTT
.,TRBJ1-2,TRBV27,.,CATPRGAYGYTF,TGTGCCACCCCTCGGGGGGCCTATGGCTACACCTTC
.,TRBJ2-7,TRBV5-4,.,CASSLPGVASYEQYF,TGTGCCAGCAGCTTGCCAGGGGTAGCGTCCTACGAGCAGTACTTC
TRBD1,TRBJ1-1,TRBV4-2,.,CASSQSGTGGTEAFF,TGTGCCAGCAGCCAATCCGGGACAGGGGGAACTGAAGCTTTCTTT
.,TRBJ2-6,TRBV29-1,.,CSVEGSGANVLTF,TGCAGCGTTGAAGGATCTGGGGCCAACGTCCTGACTTTC
.,TRBJ2-7,TRBV7-8,.,CASSLDFSSEQYF,TGTGCCAGCAGCTTAGATTTTTCGAGCGAGCAGTACTTC
TRBD1,TRBJ1-6,TRBV19,.,CASGRQGLDSPLHF,TGTGCCAGTGGCAGACAGGGGTTGGATTCACCCCTCCACTTT
.,TRBJ1-1,TRBV11-2,once,CASSSLGGHTEAFF,TGTGCCAGCAGCTCACTCGGGGGGCACACTGAAGCTTTCTTT
TRBD1,TRBJ1-5,TRBV10-3,.,CAISEGGPGQPQHF,TGTGCCATCAGTGAAGGGGGCCCGGGTCAGCCCCAGCATTTT
.,TRBJ2-7,TRBV5-5,.,CASSLGGDKQYF,TGTGCCAGCAGCTTGGGAGGGGACAAGCAGTACTTC
.,TRBJ1-1,TRBV19,.,CASDRSNTEAFF,TGTGCCAGTGACAGATCGAACACTGAAGCTTTCTTT
TRBD1,TRBJ1-3,TRBV12-5,.,CASGLVRGGQGVLLSGNTIYF,TGTGCTAGTGGTTTGGTACGGGGCGGCCAGGGGGTGCTTCTCTCTGGAAACACCATATATTTT
TRBD2,TRBJ2-7,TRBV19,.,CASSIGLAGGFTSYEQYF,TGTGCCAGTAGTATAGGATTAGCGGGGGGATTTACGTCCTACGAGCAGTACTTC
.,TRBJ2-5,TRBV5-1,.,CASSLQGETQYF,TGCGCCAGCAGCTTACAGGGAGAGACCCAGTACTTC
.,TRBJ2-1,TRBV5-1,.,CASSPGTRPYNEQFF,TGCGCCAGCAGCCCCGGGACGAGGCCCTACAATGAGCAGTTCTTC
.,TRBJ1-5,TRBV30,.,CAWSFGAGNQPQHF,TGTGCCTGGAGTTTCGGCGCGGGGAATCAGCCCCAGCATTTT
TRBD1,TRBJ2-3,TRBV9,few,CASSVESWTGRDTQYF,TGTGCCAGCAGCGTAGAATCTTGGACAGGGCGGGATACGCAGTATTTT
.,TRBJ2-4,TRBV19,.,CASSPRRPGGNIQYF,TGTGCCAGTAGTCCCCGTAGGCCAGGAGGGAACATTCAGTACTTC
.,TRBJ2-7,TRBV30,.,CAWRPGLPYEQYF,TGTGCCTGGAGGCCGGGCCTGCCCTACGAGCAGTACTTC